This T cell receptor beta chain appears in the sequencing data of a study of Graves' ophthalmopathy and Graves' hyperthyroidism. As the template, RNA transcripts were used to amplify TCR beta CDR3 regions. The workflow started with a first-round RT-PCR run with HTBI primers and then moved on to a second-round multiplex PCR. TCRdb reanalysed the multiplex PCR reads using MiXCR and keeps one entry per CDR3 protein. Here the sample spans around 400,000 distinct CDR3 sequences, 20% to 25% being singletons. At least ten counts were recorded for this clonotype. In this cohort's terms, stable hyperthyroidism meant no ophthalmopathy by 18 months of follow-up. The TCR was taken from a woman under 30 with stable Graves' hyperthyroidism. Material: peripheral blood.

The CDR3 coding sequence is TGTGCCACCTCCGGCGATAGCCCTTTAAGAGGGAATCAGCCCCAGCATTTT. Translated, it gives CATSGDSPLRGNQPQHF. The chain couples TRBV19 to TRBJ1-5, with D unclear. The CDR3 contains 17 residues. The V gene lost 10 bases and the J gene lost 4 bases, with 26 bases spanning the gap. Germline loops: CDR1 LNHDA, CDR2 SQIVND (reference sequence).